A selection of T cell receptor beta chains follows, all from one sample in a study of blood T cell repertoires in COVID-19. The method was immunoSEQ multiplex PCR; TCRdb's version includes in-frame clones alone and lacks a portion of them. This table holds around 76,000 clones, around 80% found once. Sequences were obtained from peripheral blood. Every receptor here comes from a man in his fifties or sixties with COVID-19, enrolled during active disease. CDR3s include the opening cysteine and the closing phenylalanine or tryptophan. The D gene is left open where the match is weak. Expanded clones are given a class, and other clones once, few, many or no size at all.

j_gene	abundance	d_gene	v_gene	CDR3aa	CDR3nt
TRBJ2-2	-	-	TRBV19	CASSISGGGLYTGELFF	TGTGCCAGTAGTATATCGGGGGGCGGATTATACACCGGGGAGCTGTTTTTT
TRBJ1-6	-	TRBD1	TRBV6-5	CASSRGGQGDSPLHF	TGTGCCAGCAGCCGTGGGGGACAGGGGGATTCACCCCTCCACTTT
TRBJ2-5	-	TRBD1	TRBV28	CASSKRTGEETQYF	TGTGCCAGCAGTAAAAGGACAGGGGAAGAGACCCAGTACTTC
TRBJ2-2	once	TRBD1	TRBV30	CAWSVFYPRDRSLGGTGELFF	TGTGCCTGGAGTGTATTCTATCCCCGGGACAGGTCCCTCGGGGGCACCGGGGAGCTGTTTTTT
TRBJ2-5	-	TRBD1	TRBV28	CASSLRDRGRFINPQYF	TGTGCCAGCAGTTTAAGGGACAGGGGGCGTTTTATTAATCCCCAGTACTTC
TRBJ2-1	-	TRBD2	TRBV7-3	CASSSGLADNEQFF	TGTGCCAGCAGCTCCGGACTAGCCGACAATGAGCAGTTCTTC
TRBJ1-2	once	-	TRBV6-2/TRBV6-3	CASSSPGSANYGYTF	TGTGCCAGCAGTTCCCCTGGCAGCGCTAACTATGGCTACACCTTC
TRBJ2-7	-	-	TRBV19	CASSTGGTSPYEQYF	TGTGCCAGTAGTACCGGGGGGACAAGTCCTTACGAGCAGTACTTC
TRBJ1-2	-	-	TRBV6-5	CASSSTVAGYTF	TGTGCCAGCAGTTCGACAGTGGCCGGCTACACCTTC
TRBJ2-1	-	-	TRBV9	CASSPDTYPYNEQFF	TGTGCCAGCAGTCCCGACACCTATCCCTACAATGAGCAGTTCTTC